What follows are 27 T cell receptor beta chains derived from one specimen sequenced in a study of immune evolution from preneoplasia to lung adenocarcinoma. Libraries were prepared by immunoSEQ multiplex PCR; TCRdb keeps only in-frame clonotypes and omits some of them. The table lists about 6,300 clones, 78% of them singletons. The sample comprised FFPE lung adenocarcinoma in situ tissue. These receptors all come from a donor at least 70 years old with lung adenocarcinoma.

The chain recombines TRBV9 with TRBJ1-6; D perhaps matches TRBD1 (6 bases). The CDR3 covers 13 residues. V lost 0 bases and J 12 bases, leaving 10 bases between the germline ends. Looked up from germline, CDR1 is SGDLS and CDR2 is YYNGEE. In nucleotides, the CDR3 is TGTGCCAGCAGCGTAGAACAGGGAAGACCCCTCCACTTT. Its translation: CASSVEQGRPLHF.

This chain connects TRBV10-3 to TRBJ1-3; D gene unclear. Germline lookup yields CDR1 ENHRY and CDR2 SYGVKD. The CDR3 spans 15 residues. V was trimmed by 2 bases and J by 0 bases, leaving 8 bases between them. The CDR3 DNA reads as TGTGCCATCAGTGAGGACCGGGTCTCTGGAAACACCATATATTTT. Translated, it gives CAISEDRVSGNTIYF.

This rearrangement joins TRBV14 to TRBJ2-1; possible D gene TRBD2, 5 bases. Looked up from germline, CDR1 is SGHDN and CDR2 is FVKESK. The V end was cut by 0 bases, the J end by 9 bases, with 15 bases between. This CDR3 has 15 amino acids. CDR3 sequence: CASSQERIPSGEQFF. CDR3 nucleotide sequence: TGTGCCAGCAGCCAAGAGAGGATCCCAAGCGGTGAGCAGTTCTTC.

The gene calls are TRBV7-2 and TRBJ2-3; 10 bases are shared with TRBD1. V lost 5 bases to trimming and J lost 5 bases; unmatched junction nucleotides: 4. Germline values: CDR1 SGHTA, CDR2 FQGNSA. This CDR3 spans 14 amino acids. CDR3 sequence (DNA): TGTGCCAGCAGCCAGGACAGGGGGAGAGATACGCAGTATTTT. It translates to CASSQDRGRDTQYF.

This clone was observed a single time. The CDR3 DNA is TGTGCCAGCAGCCCGGGACAGGAACGCTACAATGAGCAGTTCTTC. It is translated as CASSPGQERYNEQFF. The V gene is TRBV7-2, the J gene TRBJ2-1; 8 positions match TRBD1. The CDR3 consists of 15 residues. Germline V gene data show CDR1 as SGHTA and CDR2 as FQGNSA. Trimming at V came to 5 bases and at J to 3 bases, leaving 6 bases not matched to a gene.

The chain couples TRBV15 to TRBJ2-7; D is unresolved. CDR3 size: 16 residues. The ends were cut back, 4 bases at V and 2 bases at J, with 18 bases in the middle. The germline V gene has CDR1 LNHNV and CDR2 YYDKDF (reference sequence). The DNA for the CDR3 is TGTGCCACCAGCAATAAATTACCTCCTGTCCCCTACGAGCAGTACTTC. It is translated as CATSNKLPPVPYEQYF. Drawing the rest from reference TRBV15 and TRBJ2-7, the complete variable domain is DAMVIQNPRYQVTQFGKPVTLSCSQTLNHNVMYWYQQKSSQAPKLLFHYYDKDFNNEADTPDNFQSRRPNTSFCFLDIRSPGLGDTAMYLCATSNKLPPVPYEQYFGPGTRLTVT.

V is TRBV15 and J is TRBJ1-3; tentative D call: TRBD1 (5 bases). The CDR3 runs to 13 residues. With 7 bases removed from V and 3 bases from J, the gap between germline ends came to 10 bases. Germline values: CDR1 LNHNV, CDR2 YYDKDF (reference sequence). CDR3 nucleotide sequence: TGTGCCACCACCAGGGCGAATGGAAACACCATATATTTT. Translating gives CATTRANGNTIYF.

By proportion, this clone is large (0.1 to 1%). The rearrangement uses TRBV5-1 and TRBJ2-7; D is unclear. Per germline, CDR1 SGHRS and CDR2 YFSETQ. The CDR3 has 14 residues. Between the trimmed V and J ends, which lost 0 bases and 2 bases, there was a span of 9 bases. The chain's CDR3 is CASSLDGSTYEQYF. The CDR3 bases are TGCGCCAGCAGCTTGGATGGCTCGACCTACGAGCAGTACTTC.

This clone was seen more than once but under ten times. This chain uses TRBV28 with TRBJ1-2; possible D gene TRBD1, 5 bases. V lost 7 bases, J lost 3 bases, and 15 bases lay in between. CDR3 size: 14 residues. The germline CDR1 and CDR2 sequences are MDHEN and SYDVKM. The DNA of the CDR3 is TGTGCCAGCACCGAATTAGGGGTGGACTATGGCTACACCTTC. It yields the protein CASTELGVDYGYTF.

The J gene is TRBJ1-5, the V gene TRBV19, with 8 positions matching TRBD1. Losses at the gene ends were 3 bases for V and 6 bases for J; bases not matched to a gene: 10. Germline V CDR1 and CDR2: LNHDA, SQIVND (reference sequence). This CDR3 has 16 amino acids. The DNA for the CDR3 is TGTGCCAGTAGTATCTCCCCCCAGGGGGCAGTTCAGCCCCAGCATTTT. Its translation is CASSISPQGAVQPQHF.

This clone was counted a single time. The genes are TRBV30 and TRBJ1-2; no firm D call. V was cut by 4 bases and J by 7 bases, with 13 bases left in between. The CDR3 contains 12 residues. Per the germline V gene, CDR1 is GTSNPN and CDR2 is SVGIG (reference sequence). The CDR3 DNA follows: TGTGCCTGGAAGGCGGTTTTAGGTGGCTACACCTTC. It translates to CAWKAVLGGYTF.

This clone is termed medium-sized (0.01 to 0.1%). The gene calls are TRBV25-1 and TRBJ2-3, with a possible D match to TRBD2 (5 bases). Per the germline V gene, CDR1 is MGHDK and CDR2 is SYGVNS. V shed 0 bases and J shed 2 bases, with 9 bases lying between them. The CDR3 length is 15 residues. In DNA, the CDR3 is TGTGCCAGCAGTGAATATGAGGGATACACAGATACGCAGTATTTT. Translated, it gives CASSEYEGYTDTQYF.

The chain has TRBV18 and TRBJ1-3, with 8 nucleotides matching TRBD1. This CDR3 has 15 amino acids. Germline V CDR1 and CDR2: KGHSH, LQKENI. With 4 bases clipped from V and 0 bases from J, the junction kept 2 bases outside the gene matches. CDR3 sequence (DNA): TGTGCCAGCTCACTGGGACAGGTCTCTGGAAACACCATATATTTT. Residues: CASSLGQVSGNTIYF.

The chain uses TRBV6-4 and TRBJ1-5, with TRBD1 as a possible D gene (5 bases). The germline V gene has CDR1 MRHNA and CDR2 SNTAGT. The CDR3 runs 13 residues. V lost 9 bases and J 6 bases, leaving 15 bases between the germline ends. CDR3: CARVKGISQPQHF. The CDR3 nucleotides are TGTGCCAGAGTAAAGGGGATTTCTCAGCCCCAGCATTTT.

The chain joins TRBV5-4 to TRBJ1-1, with D uncertain. Germline CDR1 reads SGHNT; CDR2 reads YYREEE (reference sequence). The length of the CDR3 is 11 residues. V dropped 2 bases and J dropped 7 bases, with 6 bases sitting between them. The CDR3 loop reads CASSFQGEAFF. Written as DNA, the CDR3 is TGTGCCAGCAGCTTCCAAGGTGAAGCTTTCTTT.

This clone showed up just once. The chain combines TRBV11-2 with TRBJ2-5; no reliable D call. V lost 5 bases to trimming and J lost 5 bases, with 6 bases between them. Germline-derived CDR1 and CDR2 are SGHAT and FQNNGV. The CDR3 has 11 amino acids. CDR3 nucleotide sequence: TGTGCCAGCAGCCCCCAGGAGACCCAGTACTTC. Its protein product is CASSPQETQYF.

The V gene is TRBV9, the J gene TRBJ2-7; the match to TRBD1 covers 7 bases. Trimming at V came to 3 bases and at J to 2 bases, leaving 5 bases not matched to a gene. The CDR3 consists of 14 residues. The V gene's germline CDR1 is SGDLS and CDR2 YYNGEE. CDR3 nucleotides: TGTGCCAGCAGCGCGGGACAGTGGGCCTACGAGCAGTACTTC. This gives the protein CASSAGQWAYEQYF.

The rearrangement joins TRBV19 to TRBJ1-5, with 7 bases lining up with TRBD1. From germline, CDR1 is LNHDA and CDR2 SQIVND (reference sequence). J gave up 5 bases and V 6 bases, and 13 bases lay outside the gene matches. The CDR3 totals 16 residues. CDR3 coding DNA: TGTGCCAGTAGCGCTTCCTACAGGGGAGGGGATCAGCCCCAGCATTTT. This translates into CASSASYRGGDQPQHF.

This clone was recorded a few times. The chain is built from TRBV29-1 and TRBJ1-2; D not certain. Per germline, CDR1 SQVTM and CDR2 ANQGSEA. CDR3 length equals 12 residues. The V end was cut by 6 bases, the J end by 4 bases, with 12 bases between. The chain's CDR3 is CSVFRSPYGYTF. The CDR3 DNA reads TGCAGCGTCTTCAGGAGTCCCTATGGCTACACCTTC.

This chain connects TRBV7-9 to TRBJ2-7, with 7 bases aligning to TRBD1. V lost 5 bases, J lost 2 bases, and 6 bases stayed unmatched. The CDR3 is 14 amino acids. Germline V gene sequence: CDR1 SEHNR, CDR2 FQNEAQ (reference sequence). As DNA, the CDR3 is TGTGCCAGCAGCCGAATGACAGGGCCCTACGAGCAGTACTTC. It yields the protein CASSRMTGPYEQYF. Full variable domain (outside the CDR3, taken from reference TRBV7-9 and TRBJ2-7): DTGVSQNPRHKITKRGQNVTFRCDPISEHNRLYWYRQTLGQGPEFLTYFQNEAQLEKSRLLSDRFSAERPKGSFSTLEIQRTEQGDSAMYLCASSRMTGPYEQYFGPGTRLTVT.

This chain's CDR3 is CASSPPQGGGNTEAFF. Here the CDR3 DNA reads TGTGCCAGCAGTCCCCCACAGGGCGGGGGGAACACTGAAGCTTTCTTT. The V call is TRBV28, the J call TRBJ1-1; D possibly corresponds to TRBD1 (6 bases). Germline V lookup: CDR1 MDHEN, CDR2 SYDVKM. Trimming shortened V by 5 bases and J by 1 base, and 17 bases separated the two germline ends. This CDR3 is built from 16 residues.

On this clone: One junction end disagrees with the germline gene, perhaps due to a read error. The chain combines TRBV7-7 with TRBJ2-5; 9 bases map to TRBD1. Per germline, CDR1 SSHAT and CDR2 FNYEAQ (reference sequence). The CDR3 length is 14 residues. The DNA for the CDR3 is TGTGCTAGCAGTTGGGACAGGGTTTCTGAGACCCAGTACTTC. It encodes CASSWDRVSETQYF.

This clone was picked up one time. Here the CDR3 reads CASSSYFSGQETQYF. In DNA, the CDR3 is TGTGCCAGCAGCTCTTATTTTAGCGGCCAAGAGACCCAGTACTTC. J is TRBJ2-5 and V is TRBV5-4, with D possibly TRBD2 on 6 matching bases. The CDR3 totals 15 residues. Between the trimmed V and J ends, which lost 3 bases and 1 base, there was a span of 13 bases. Germline loops: CDR1 SGHNT, CDR2 YYREEE (reference sequence).

This chain links TRBV2 with TRBJ2-5, with TRBD2 matching 12 bases. CDR1 is SNHLY, CDR2 FYNNEI, per germline. With 3 bases clipped from V and 5 bases from J, the junction kept 4 bases outside the gene matches. The CDR3 contains 15 residues. The CDR3 region is CASSDGLAGLETQYF. As DNA, the CDR3 is TGTGCCAGCAGTGATGGACTAGCGGGACTGGAGACCCAGTACTTC. The full variable domain, completed using reference TRBV2 and TRBJ2-5, is EPEVTQTPSHQVTQMGQEVILRCVPISNHLYFYWYRQILGQKVEFLVSFYNNEISEKSEIFDDQFSVERPDGSNFTLKIRSTKLEDSAMYFCASSDGLAGLETQYFGPGTRLLVL.

This clone occurred once. The chain combines TRBV19 with TRBJ1-1; D is ambiguous. The germline CDR1 and CDR2 sequences are LNHDA and SQIVND (reference sequence). V gave up 4 bases and J gave up 3 bases, with 9 bases separating them. CDR3 size: 13 residues. The CDR3 DNA sequence: TGTGCCAGTAGTACGGGGATTCACACTGAAGCTTTCTTT. Its translation: CASSTGIHTEAFF. The whole variable domain, filled in from reference TRBV19 and TRBJ1-1, reads DGGITQSPKYLFRKEGQNVTLSCEQNLNHDAMYWYRQDPGQGLRLIYYSQIVNDFQKGDIAEGYSVSREKKESFPLTVTSAQKNPTAFYLCASSTGIHTEAFFGQGTRLTVV.

This chain links TRBV6-1 with TRBJ1-5, with D unclear. CDR3 size: 15 residues. Germline CDR1 and CDR2: MNHNS and SASEGT. V lost 1 base and J lost 3, with 10 bases in between. In nucleotides, the CDR3 is TGTGCCAGCAGTGAAGGCTCTTACTTCAATCAGCCCCAGCATTTT. The encoded protein is CASSEGSYFNQPQHF.

In its sample, this clone was seen once. The chain couples TRBV18 to TRBJ1-2; the D is unclear. Trimming pared 3 bases from V and 6 bases from J, leaving 17 bases between. Germline V gene sequence: CDR1 KGHSH, CDR2 LQKENI. There are 15 residues in the CDR3. CDR3 protein: CASSPPAPRMDGYTF. The CDR3 DNA is TGTGCCAGCTCACCGCCGGCTCCCCGGATGGATGGCTACACCTTC.